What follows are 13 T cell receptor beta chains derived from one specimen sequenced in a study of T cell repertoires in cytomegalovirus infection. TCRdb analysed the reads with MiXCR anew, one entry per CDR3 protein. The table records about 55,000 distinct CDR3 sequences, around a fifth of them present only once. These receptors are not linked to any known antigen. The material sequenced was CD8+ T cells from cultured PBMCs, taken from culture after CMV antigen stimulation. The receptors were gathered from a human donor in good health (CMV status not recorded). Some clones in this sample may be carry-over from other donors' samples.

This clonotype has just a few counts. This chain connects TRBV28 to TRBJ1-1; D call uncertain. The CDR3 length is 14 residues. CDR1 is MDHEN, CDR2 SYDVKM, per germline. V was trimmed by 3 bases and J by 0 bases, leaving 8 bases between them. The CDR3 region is CASSLAGMNTEAFF. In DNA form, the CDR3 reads TGTGCCAGCAGTTTGGCAGGTATGAACACTGAAGCTTTCTTT.

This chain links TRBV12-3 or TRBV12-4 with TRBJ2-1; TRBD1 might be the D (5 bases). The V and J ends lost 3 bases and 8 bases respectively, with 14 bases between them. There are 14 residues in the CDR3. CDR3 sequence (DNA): TGTGCCAGCAGTTTCCGGGCAGGGTCCTATGAGCAGTTCTTC. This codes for CASSFRAGSYEQFF.

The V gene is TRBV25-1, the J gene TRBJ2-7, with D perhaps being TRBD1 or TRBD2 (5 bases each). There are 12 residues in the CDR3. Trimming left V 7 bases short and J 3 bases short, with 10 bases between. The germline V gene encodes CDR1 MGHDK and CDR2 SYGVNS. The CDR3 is CASMGRDYEQYF. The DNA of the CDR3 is TGTGCCAGCATGGGACGAGACTACGAGCAGTACTTC.

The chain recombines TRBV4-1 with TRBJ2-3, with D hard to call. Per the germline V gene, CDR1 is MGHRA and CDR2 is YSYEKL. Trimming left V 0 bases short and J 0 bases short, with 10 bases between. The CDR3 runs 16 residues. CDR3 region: CASSQEGLGSTDTQYF. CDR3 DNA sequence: TGCGCCAGCAGCCAAGAAGGGTTAGGCAGCACAGATACGCAGTATTTT.

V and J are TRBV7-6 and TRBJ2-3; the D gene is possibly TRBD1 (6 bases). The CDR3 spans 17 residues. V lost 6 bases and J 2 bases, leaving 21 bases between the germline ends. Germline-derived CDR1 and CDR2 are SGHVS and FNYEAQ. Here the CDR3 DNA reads TGTGCCAGCAGTACGAGGGGGACGCCGGAAATCACAGATACGCAGTATTTT. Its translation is CASSTRGTPEITDTQYF.

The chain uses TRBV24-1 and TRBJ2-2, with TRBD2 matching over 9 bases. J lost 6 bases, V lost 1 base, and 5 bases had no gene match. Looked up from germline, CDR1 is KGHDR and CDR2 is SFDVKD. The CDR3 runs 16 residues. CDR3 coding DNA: TGTGCCACCAGTGATTTCGTAGCGGGAGAGTCCGGGGAGCTGTTTTTT. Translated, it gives CATSDFVAGESGELFF.

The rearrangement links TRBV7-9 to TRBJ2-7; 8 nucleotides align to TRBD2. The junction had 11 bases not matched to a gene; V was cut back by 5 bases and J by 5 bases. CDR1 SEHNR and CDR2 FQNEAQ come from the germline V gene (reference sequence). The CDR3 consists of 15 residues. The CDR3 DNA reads TGTGCCAGCAGCACTCCCCCCGGGAGGGCCAACGAGCAGTACTTC. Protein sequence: CASSTPPGRANEQYF.

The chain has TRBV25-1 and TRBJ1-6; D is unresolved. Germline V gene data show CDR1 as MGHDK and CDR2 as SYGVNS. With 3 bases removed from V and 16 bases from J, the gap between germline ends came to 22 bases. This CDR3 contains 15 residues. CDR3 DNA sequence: TGTGCCAGCAGTGACACCAATGACCCGGCACCCACGCTCCACTTT. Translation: CASSDTNDPAPTLHF.

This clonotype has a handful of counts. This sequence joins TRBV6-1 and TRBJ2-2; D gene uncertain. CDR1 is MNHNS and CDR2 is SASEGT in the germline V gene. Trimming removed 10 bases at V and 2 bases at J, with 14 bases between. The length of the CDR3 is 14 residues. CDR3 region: CATRKDDNTGELFF. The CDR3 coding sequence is TGTGCCACCCGAAAAGACGACAACACCGGGGAGCTGTTTTTT.

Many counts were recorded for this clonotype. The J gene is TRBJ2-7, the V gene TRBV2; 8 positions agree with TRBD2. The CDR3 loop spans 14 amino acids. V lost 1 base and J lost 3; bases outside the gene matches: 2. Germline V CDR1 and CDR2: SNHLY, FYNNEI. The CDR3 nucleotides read TGTGCCAGCAGTGAAGGGCGGGGGGACTACGAGCAGTACTTC. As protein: CASSEGRGDYEQYF.

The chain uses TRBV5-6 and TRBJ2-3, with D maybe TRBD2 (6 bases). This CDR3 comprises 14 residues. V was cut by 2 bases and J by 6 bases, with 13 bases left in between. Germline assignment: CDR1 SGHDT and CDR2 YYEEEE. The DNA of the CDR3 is TGTGCCAGCAGCTTTGGGACTGCAACGGATACGCAGTATTTT. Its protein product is CASSFGTATDTQYF.

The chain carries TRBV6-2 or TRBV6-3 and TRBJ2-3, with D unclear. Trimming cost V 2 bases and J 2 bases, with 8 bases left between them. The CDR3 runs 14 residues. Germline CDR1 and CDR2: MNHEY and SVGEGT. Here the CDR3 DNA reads TGTGCCAGCAGTTACGTACAGACCACAGATACGCAGTATTTT. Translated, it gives CASSYVQTTDTQYF.

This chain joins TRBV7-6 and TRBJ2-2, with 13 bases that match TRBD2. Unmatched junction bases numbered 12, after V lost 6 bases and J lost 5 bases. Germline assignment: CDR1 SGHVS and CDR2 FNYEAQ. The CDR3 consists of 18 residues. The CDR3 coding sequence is TGTGCCAGCAGTCCCGGACTAGCGGGAGTAGAGGGAACCGGGGAGCTGTTTTTT. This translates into CASSPGLAGVEGTGELFF.